This T cell receptor beta chain was captured by sequencing in a study of shared clonotypes between healthy human individuals. Some clones are missing from TCRdb's copy, which holds only in-frame ones; the method was immunoSEQ multiplex PCR. The sample holds a few million clones; almost 96% are singletons and the top ten take less than 0.15%. The CDR3 sequence is 16 residues long. Unmatched junction bases numbered 13, after V lost 3 bases and J lost 10 bases. The germline V gene encodes CDR1 SGHNT and CDR2 YYREEE (reference sequence). Study conclusions and caveats: Naive subsets generally exceeded memory subsets in estimated richness.

To note about this clone: Its specificity is not known.

The clonotype originates from a young man in good health. The chain couples TRBV5-4 to TRBJ2-1; 10 bases fit TRBD2. Sequencing input: naive CD4+ T cells sorted from blood. As for subset: CD45RA+ positively selected. CDR3 sequence (DNA): TGTGCCAGCAGCTGGGGGACTAGCGCGTCCAAACCCGAGCAGTTCTTC. Amino acids: CASSWGTSASKPEQFF.